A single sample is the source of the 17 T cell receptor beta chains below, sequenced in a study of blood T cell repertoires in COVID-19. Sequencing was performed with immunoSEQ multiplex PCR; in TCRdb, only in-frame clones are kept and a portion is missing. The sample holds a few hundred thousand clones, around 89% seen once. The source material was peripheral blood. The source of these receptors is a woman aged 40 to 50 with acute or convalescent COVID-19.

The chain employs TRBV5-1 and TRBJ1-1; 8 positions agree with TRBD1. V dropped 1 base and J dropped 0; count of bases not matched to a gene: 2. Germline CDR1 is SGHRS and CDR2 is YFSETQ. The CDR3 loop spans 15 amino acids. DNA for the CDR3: TGCGCCAGCAGCTTGACAGGGGGAATGAACACTGAAGCTTTCTTT. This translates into CASSLTGGMNTEAFF.

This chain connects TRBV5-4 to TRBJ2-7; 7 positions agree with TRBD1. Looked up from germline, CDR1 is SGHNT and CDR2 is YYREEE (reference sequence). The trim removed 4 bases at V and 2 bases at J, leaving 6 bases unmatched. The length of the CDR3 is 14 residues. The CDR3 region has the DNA TGTGCCAGCAGCCTACAGGGGACACCCTACGAGCAGTACGTC. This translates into CASSLQGTPYEQYV.

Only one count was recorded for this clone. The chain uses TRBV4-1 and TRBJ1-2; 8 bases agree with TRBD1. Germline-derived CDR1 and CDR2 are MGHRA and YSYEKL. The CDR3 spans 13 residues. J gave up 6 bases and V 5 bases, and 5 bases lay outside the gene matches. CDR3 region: CASSNDRGHGYTF. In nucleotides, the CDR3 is TGCGCCAGCAGCAACGACAGGGGCCATGGCTACACCTTC.

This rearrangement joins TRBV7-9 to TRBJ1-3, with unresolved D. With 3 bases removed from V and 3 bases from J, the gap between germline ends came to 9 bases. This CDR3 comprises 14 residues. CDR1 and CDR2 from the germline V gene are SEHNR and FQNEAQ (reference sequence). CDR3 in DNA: TGTGCCAGCAGCTTTTCAGGAGGTGGAAACACCATATATTTT. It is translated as CASSFSGGGNTIYF.

The CDR3 sequence: CASSLPFGETQYF. DNA for the CDR3: TGTGCCAGCAGCCTCCCTTTCGGTGAGACCCAGTACTTC. The chain links TRBV3-1 (or the pseudogene TRBV3-2) to TRBJ2-5; D gene unclear. The germline gives CDR1 LGHDT, CDR2 YNNKEL (reference sequence). V dropped 4 bases and J dropped 5 bases, with 11 bases sitting between them. CDR3 length: 13 residues.

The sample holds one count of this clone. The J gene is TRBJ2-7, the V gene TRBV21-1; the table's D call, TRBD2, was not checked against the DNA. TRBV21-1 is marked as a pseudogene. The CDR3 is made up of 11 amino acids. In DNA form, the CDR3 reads TGTGCCAGCCTGGTCATCGGCGAGCAGTACGTC. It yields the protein CASLVIGEQYV.

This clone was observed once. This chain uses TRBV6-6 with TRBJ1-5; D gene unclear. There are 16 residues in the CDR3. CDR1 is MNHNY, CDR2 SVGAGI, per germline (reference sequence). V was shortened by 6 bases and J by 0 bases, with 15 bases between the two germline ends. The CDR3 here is CASSPLGRYSNQPQHF. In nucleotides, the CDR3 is TGTGCCAGCAGCCCCCTGGGCAGATATAGCAATCAGCCCCAGCATTTT.

The CDR3 reads CASSLGQGNEQYV. CDR3 nucleotides: TGTGCCAGCAGCTTGGGACAGGGGAACGAGCAGTACGTC. The V call is TRBV5-5, the J call TRBJ2-7; 8 bases map to TRBD1. This CDR3 is 13 amino acids long. J gave up 5 bases and V 0 bases, and 1 base lay outside the gene matches. Germline loops: CDR1 SGHKS, CDR2 YYEKEE (reference sequence).

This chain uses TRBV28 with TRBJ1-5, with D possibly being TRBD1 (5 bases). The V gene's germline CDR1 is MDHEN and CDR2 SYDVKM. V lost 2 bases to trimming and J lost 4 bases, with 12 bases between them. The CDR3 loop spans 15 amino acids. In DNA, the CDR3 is TGTGCCAGCAGTTTAGGGGGGTTCCGAAATCAGCCCCAGCATTTT. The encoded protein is CASSLGGFRNQPQHF.

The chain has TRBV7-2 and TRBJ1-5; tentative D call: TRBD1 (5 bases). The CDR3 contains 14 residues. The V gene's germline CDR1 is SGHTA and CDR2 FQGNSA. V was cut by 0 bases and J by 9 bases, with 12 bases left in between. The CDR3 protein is CASSLAGVYGPQHF. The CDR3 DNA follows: TGTGCCAGCAGCTTAGCAGGGGTTTATGGGCCCCAGCATTTT.

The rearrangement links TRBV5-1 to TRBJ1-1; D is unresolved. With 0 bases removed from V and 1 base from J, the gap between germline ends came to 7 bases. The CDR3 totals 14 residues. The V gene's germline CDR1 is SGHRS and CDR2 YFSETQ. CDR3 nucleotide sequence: TGCGCCAGCAGCTTGGCCTATCAGAACACTGAAGCTTTCTTT. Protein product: CASSLAYQNTEAFF.

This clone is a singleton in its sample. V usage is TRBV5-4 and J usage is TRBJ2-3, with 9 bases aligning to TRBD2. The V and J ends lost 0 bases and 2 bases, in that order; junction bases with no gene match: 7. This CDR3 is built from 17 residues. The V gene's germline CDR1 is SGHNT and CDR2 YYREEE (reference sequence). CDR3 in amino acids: CASSLVLAGALTDTQYF. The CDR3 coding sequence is TGTGCCAGCAGCTTGGTTTTAGCGGGGGCCCTCACAGATACGCAGTATTTT.

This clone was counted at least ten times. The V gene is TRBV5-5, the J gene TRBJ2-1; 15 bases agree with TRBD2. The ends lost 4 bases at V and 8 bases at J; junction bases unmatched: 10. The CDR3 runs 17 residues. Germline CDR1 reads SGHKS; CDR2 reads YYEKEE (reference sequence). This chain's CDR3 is CASSKRTSGGVMDEQFF. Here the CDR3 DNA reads TGTGCCAGCAGCAAGCGGACTAGCGGGGGGGTTATGGATGAGCAGTTCTTC.

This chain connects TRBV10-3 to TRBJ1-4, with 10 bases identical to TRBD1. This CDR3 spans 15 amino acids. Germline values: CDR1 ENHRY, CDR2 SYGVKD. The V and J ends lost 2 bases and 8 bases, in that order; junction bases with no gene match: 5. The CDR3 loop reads CAISETDRGPEKLFF. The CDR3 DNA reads TGTGCCATCAGTGAGACCGACAGGGGGCCGGAAAAACTGTTTTTT.

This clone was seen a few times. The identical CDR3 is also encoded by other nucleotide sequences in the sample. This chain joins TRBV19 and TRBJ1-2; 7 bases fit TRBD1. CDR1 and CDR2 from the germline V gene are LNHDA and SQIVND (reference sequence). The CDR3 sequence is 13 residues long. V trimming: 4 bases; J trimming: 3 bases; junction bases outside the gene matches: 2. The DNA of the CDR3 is TGTGCCAGTAGTAGACAGGGTGACTATGGCTACACCTTC. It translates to CASSRQGDYGYTF. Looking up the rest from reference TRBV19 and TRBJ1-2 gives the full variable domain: DGGITQSPKYLFRKEGQNVTLSCEQNLNHDAMYWYRQDPGQGLRLIYYSQIVNDFQKGDIAEGYSVSREKKESFPLTVTSAQKNPTAFYLCASSRQGDYGYTFGSGTRLTVV.

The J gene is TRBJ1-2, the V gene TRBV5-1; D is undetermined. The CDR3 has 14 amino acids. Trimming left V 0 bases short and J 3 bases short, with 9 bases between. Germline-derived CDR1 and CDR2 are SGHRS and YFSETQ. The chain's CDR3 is CASSLVYTDYGYTF. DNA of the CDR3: TGCGCCAGCAGCTTGGTGTACACAGACTATGGCTACACCTTC. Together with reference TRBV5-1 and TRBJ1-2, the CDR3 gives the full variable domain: KAGVTQTPRYLIKTRGQQVTLSCSPISGHRSVSWYQQTPGQGLQFLFEYFSETQRNKGNFPGRFSGRQFSNSRSEMNVSTLELGDSALYLCASSLVYTDYGYTFGSGTRLTVV.

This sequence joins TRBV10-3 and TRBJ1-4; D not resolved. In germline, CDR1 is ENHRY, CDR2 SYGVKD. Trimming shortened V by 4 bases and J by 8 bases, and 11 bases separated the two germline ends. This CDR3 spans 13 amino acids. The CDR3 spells CAISGGFGEKLFF. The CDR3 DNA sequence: TGTGCCATCAGTGGAGGTTTCGGGGAAAAACTGTTTTTT.